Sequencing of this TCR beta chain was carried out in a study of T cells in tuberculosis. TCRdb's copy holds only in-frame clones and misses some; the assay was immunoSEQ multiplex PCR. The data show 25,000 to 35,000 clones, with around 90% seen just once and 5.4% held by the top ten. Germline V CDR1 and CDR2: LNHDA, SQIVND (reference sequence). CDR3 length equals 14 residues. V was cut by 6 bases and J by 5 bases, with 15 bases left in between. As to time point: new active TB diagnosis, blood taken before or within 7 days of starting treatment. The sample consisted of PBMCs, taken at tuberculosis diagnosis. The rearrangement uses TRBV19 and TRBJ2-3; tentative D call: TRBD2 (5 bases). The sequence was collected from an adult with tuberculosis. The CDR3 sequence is CASSLSRVKDTQYF. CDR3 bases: TGTGCCAGTAGCCTTTCGCGGGTGAAAGATACGCAGTATTTT.